This TCR beta chain was recovered during a study of T-cell memory formation after mild COVID-19. Via MiXCR, TCRdb re-called the 5' RACE reads, giving one row per CDR3 protein. This table has more than 300,000 distinct CDR3 sequences, more than 20% appearing once. Ten or more counts support this clonotype. Germline V gene sequence: CDR1 LNHDA, CDR2 SQIVND (reference sequence). V was pared by 3 bases and J by 6 bases, with 9 bases between. The CDR3 has 13 amino acids. The receptor was derived from a man aged 18 to 30 who had mild COVID-19 (a few samples of this study predate the infection). Cell type and time point are not known. The source material was PBMCs or a T cell subset sorted from them (not recorded which). The V and J genes are TRBV19 and TRBJ2-1, with D maybe TRBD2 (6 bases). The CDR3 DNA follows: TGTGCCAGTAGTATCGGGACTGCCAATGAGCAGTTCTTC. Amino acid sequence: CASSIGTANEQFF.